This TCR beta chain is from a study of shared clonotypes between healthy human individuals. Repertoires were generated with immunoSEQ multiplex PCR, while TCRdb's copy carries only in-frame clones and drops some. Of just over 2,000,000 clones in the sample, about 95% are singletons; the top ten hold roughly 1.1%. Germline V lookup: CDR1 MDHEN, CDR2 SYDVKM. The CDR3 length is 13 residues. The germline V and J ends were trimmed by 6 bases and 4 bases, with 10 bases remaining between them. CD8 cells regarded as naive lacked CD45RO, were positively chosen for CCR7, and omitted terminally differentiated effector memory CD45RA+ cells. Donors, healthy HIV-negative adults, lacked recent acute infections or vaccinations.

The TCR was taken from a man aged 18 to 30 in good health. The material sequenced was naive CD8+ T cells sorted from blood. The J gene is TRBJ2-1, the V gene TRBV28; D is unresolved. Here the CDR3 DNA reads TGTGCCAGCAGCTTGGACCCTTACAATGAGCAGTTCTTC. Protein: CASSLDPYNEQFF.